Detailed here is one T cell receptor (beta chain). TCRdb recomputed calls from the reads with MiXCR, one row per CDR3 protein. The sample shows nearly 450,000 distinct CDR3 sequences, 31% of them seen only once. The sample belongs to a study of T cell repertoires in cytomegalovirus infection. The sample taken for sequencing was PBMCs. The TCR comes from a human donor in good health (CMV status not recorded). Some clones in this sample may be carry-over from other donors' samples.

CDR3 DNA: TGTGCCAGCAGTTACTCTCCTCGTCCCGCAAGGAACGATGAGCAGTTCTTC. Residues: CASSYSPRPARNDEQFF. The J gene is TRBJ2-1, the V gene TRBV6-6; unclear D gene. This CDR3 has 17 residues. V was cut by 0 bases and J by 8 bases, with 20 bases left in between. CDR1 is MNHNY and CDR2 is SVGAGI in the germline V gene (reference sequence).